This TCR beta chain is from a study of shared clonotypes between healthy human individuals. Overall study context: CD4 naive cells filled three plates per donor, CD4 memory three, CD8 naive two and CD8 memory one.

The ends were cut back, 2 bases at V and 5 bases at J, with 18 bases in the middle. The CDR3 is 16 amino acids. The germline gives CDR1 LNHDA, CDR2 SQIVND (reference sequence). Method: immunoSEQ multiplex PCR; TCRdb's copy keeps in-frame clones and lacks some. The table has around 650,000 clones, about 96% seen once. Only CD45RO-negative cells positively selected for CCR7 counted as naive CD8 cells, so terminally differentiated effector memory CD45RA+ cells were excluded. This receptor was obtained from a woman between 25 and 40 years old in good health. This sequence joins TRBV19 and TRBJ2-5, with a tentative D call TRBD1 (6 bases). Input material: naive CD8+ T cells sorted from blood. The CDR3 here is CASSINRHGGRETQYF. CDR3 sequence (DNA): TGTGCCAGTAGTATAAATAGACATGGGGGCCGGGAGACCCAGTACTTC.